Following are 17 T cell receptor beta chains from one sample sequenced in a study of blood T cell repertoires in COVID-19. Measured with immunoSEQ multiplex PCR; TCRdb has only the in-frame clones, and not every one. Here the sample spans 80,000 to 95,000 clones, 81% being singletons. Sample: peripheral blood. These receptors were collected from a man at least 80 years old with acute or convalescent COVID-19.

The CDR3 DNA is TGCGCCAGCAGCTTGGCAGTGGACACGGCGCAGTATTTT. Protein: CASSLAVDTAQYF. This chain joins TRBV5-1 and TRBJ2-3; a possible D gene is TRBD1 (5 bases). V was trimmed by 0 bases and J by 10 bases, leaving 12 bases between them. Germline assignment: CDR1 SGHRS and CDR2 YFSETQ. The CDR3 runs to 13 residues.

CDR3 bases: TGTGCCAGCAGCTTAACAAAGGGAGCGGCGGGCCAAGAGACCCAGTACTTC. Residues: CASSLTKGAAGQETQYF. The rearrangement joins TRBV13 to TRBJ2-5; weak D call: TRBD2 (5 bases). The germline CDR1 and CDR2 sequences are PRHDT and FYEKMQ (reference sequence). V lost 2 bases to trimming and J lost 1 base, with 17 bases between them. The CDR3 has 17 amino acids.

This chain joins TRBV14 and TRBJ2-7, with 7 bases aligning to TRBD2. From germline, CDR1 is SGHDN and CDR2 FVKESK. CDR3 length equals 15 residues. The V gene end was trimmed by 2 bases and the J gene end by 4 bases; junction bases not matched to a gene: 8. The CDR3, as DNA: TGTGCCAGCAGCCAATTGCGAGCGGGGCTGTACGAGCAGTACTTC. Its translation: CASSQLRAGLYEQYF.

The V gene is TRBV19, the J gene TRBJ2-5; 12 bases align to TRBD2. The ends lost 5 bases at V and 3 bases at J; junction bases unmatched: 16. The CDR3 consists of 19 residues. Germline-derived CDR1 and CDR2 are LNHDA and SQIVND (reference sequence). The CDR3: CASSPRFLAGGPREETQYF. CDR3 DNA: TGTGCCAGTAGTCCCCGTTTCCTAGCGGGAGGGCCTCGGGAAGAGACCCAGTACTTC.

The CDR3 nucleotides are TGTGCCAGCTCACGAGGACAGGGCGGCTCCGTTGAGGGTGGCTACACCTTC. Its protein is CASSRGQGGSVEGGYTF. The chain recombines TRBV18 with TRBJ1-2; 8 nucleotides line up with TRBD1. This CDR3 region has 17 residues. From germline, CDR1 is KGHSH and CDR2 LQKENI. J lost 7 bases, V lost 4 bases, and 17 bases had no gene match. The full variable domain, in which reference TRBV18 and TRBJ1-2 provide the parts outside the CDR3, is NAGVMQNPRHLVRRRGQEARLRCSPMKGHSHVYWYRQLPEEGLKFMVYLQKENIIDESGMPKERFSAEFPKEGPSILRIQQVVRGDSAAYFCASSRGQGGSVEGGYTFGSGTRLTVV.

The V gene is TRBV2, the J gene TRBJ1-5; D is unresolved. This CDR3 has 14 residues. Germline CDR1 SNHLY, CDR2 FYNNEI. V lost 4 bases to trimming and J lost 5 bases, with 12 bases between them. As DNA, the CDR3 is TGTGCCAGCAGTGCGGGTCCCGGCGATCAGCCCCAGCATTTT. Translating it yields CASSAGPGDQPQHF.

The chain couples TRBV9 to TRBJ1-1; possibly TRBD1 for D (6 bases). V lost 3 bases and J lost 1, with 10 bases in between. The CDR3 is made up of 14 amino acids. CDR1 and CDR2 (germline): SGDLS, YYNGEE. CDR3 sequence (DNA): TGTGCCAGCAGCGCCAGGGGCCCGAACACTGAAGCTTTCTTT. Translated: CASSARGPNTEAFF. The variable domain in full, completed from reference TRBV9 and TRBJ1-1, reads DSGVTQTPKHLITATGQRVTLRCSPRSGDLSVYWYQQSLDQGLQFLIQYYNGEERAKGNILERFSAQQFPDLHSELNLSSLELGDSALYFCASSARGPNTEAFFGQGTRLTVV.

The chain links TRBV24-1 to TRBJ2-1; possible D gene TRBD2, 5 bases. Germline V gives CDR1 KGHDR, CDR2 SFDVKD. V lost 5 bases to trimming and J lost 4 bases, with 8 bases between them. The CDR3 consists of 13 residues. CDR3 DNA sequence: TGTGCCACCAGTGCTCCGGGGTACAATGAGCAGTTCTTC. Its protein is CATSAPGYNEQFF.

The chain uses TRBV29-1 and TRBJ2-2; TRBD2 might be the D (6 bases). This CDR3 spans 13 amino acids. Trimming stripped 8 bases from V and 6 bases from J, with 16 bases between. CDR1 and CDR2 (germline): SQVTM, ANQGSEA. CDR3 region: CSTSFGSAGELFF. The CDR3 DNA is TGCAGCACCTCGTTCGGGAGTGCCGGGGAGCTGTTTTTT.

This clone was detected a few times. The chain carries TRBV7-9 and TRBJ2-2; 13 nucleotides align to TRBD2. Germline-derived CDR1 and CDR2 are SEHNR and FQNEAQ (reference sequence). J was trimmed by 6 bases and V by 11 bases; bases with no gene match: 12. The CDR3 loop spans 16 amino acids. The CDR3 sequence: CAGLTSGRRGAGELFF. CDR3 coding DNA: TGTGCCGGCTTGACTAGCGGGAGGAGGGGTGCCGGGGAGCTGTTTTTT.

As to this clone: The junction departs from germline at one end; a sequencing error may be responsible. The V and J genes are TRBV28 and TRBJ2-2; D may be TRBD2 (6 bases). The CDR3 consists of 12 residues. Germline V gene lookup returns CDR1 MDHEN and CDR2 SYDVKM. The CDR3: CASSPTVGGLFF. CDR3 coding DNA: TGTGCCAGCAGCCCTACTGTGGGGGGGCTGTTTTTT.

The rearrangement uses TRBV7-8 and TRBJ2-2; D is uncertain. Trimming took 5 bases from V and 2 from J, leaving 9 bases between them. The CDR3 has 14 amino acids. Looked up from germline, CDR1 is SGHVS and CDR2 is FQNEAQ. The CDR3 protein is CASSPRVNTGELFF. CDR3 nucleotides: TGTGCCAGCAGCCCTAGAGTTAACACCGGGGAGCTGTTTTTT. Variable domain in full (rest from reference TRBV7-8 and TRBJ2-2): GAGVSQSPRYKVAKRGQDVALRCDPISGHVSLFWYQQALGQGPEFLTYFQNEAQLDKSGLPSDRFFAERPEGSVSTLKIQRTQQEDSAVYLCASSPRVNTGELFFGEGSRLTVL.

The chain combines TRBV28 with TRBJ1-5; 7 bases line up with TRBD1. Trimming removed 5 bases from V and 5 bases from J; junction bases left unmatched: 3. The CDR3 contains 13 residues. Germline V gives CDR1 MDHEN, CDR2 SYDVKM. The CDR3: CASSGTAYQPQHF. In DNA, the CDR3 is TGTGCCAGCAGTGGGACAGCTTATCAGCCCCAGCATTTT.

The chain employs TRBV11-2 and TRBJ2-2, with no clear D. Germline values: CDR1 SGHAT, CDR2 FQNNGV. The V gene lost 4 bases and the J gene lost 5 bases, with 11 bases spanning the gap. This CDR3 is 14 amino acids long. The CDR3 here is CASSYVLATGELFF. CDR3 DNA: TGTGCCAGCAGCTACGTCCTCGCGACCGGGGAGCTGTTTTTT.

The CDR3 loop reads CASSDLAGDQETQYF. In DNA form, the CDR3 reads TGTGCCAGCAGCGACCTCGCAGGGGATCAAGAGACCCAGTACTTC. The rearrangement links TRBV9 to TRBJ2-5; tentatively, D is TRBD1 (6 bases). CDR1 and CDR2 from the germline V gene are SGDLS and YYNGEE. The V end lost 3 bases, the J end lost 2 bases, and 14 bases lay between the germline ends. This CDR3 region has 15 residues.

The rearrangement uses TRBV14 and TRBJ1-2; D is perhaps TRBD1 (6 bases). CDR3 length equals 16 residues. From germline, CDR1 is SGHDN and CDR2 FVKESK. Deletions cut 4 bases from V and 3 bases from J, with 18 bases between. The CDR3 region is CASSPIRGLGDYGYTF. As DNA, the CDR3 is TGTGCCAGCAGCCCCATCAGGGGATTGGGGGACTATGGCTACACCTTC.

The V call is TRBV19, the J call TRBJ2-3; a weak D match, TRBD2 (6 bases). Germline CDR1 LNHDA, CDR2 SQIVND (reference sequence). V was cut by 7 bases and J by 2 bases, with 13 bases left in between. This CDR3 is built from 14 residues. CDR3 nucleotide sequence: TGTGCCAGTACGCAGGGCGGGATCACAGATACGCAGTATTTT. Its translation: CASTQGGITDTQYF.